The following is a T cell receptor (beta chain) sequence with its context. Its recognized antigen is unknown. No base quality information exists; no much larger clone differs at one position. Based on the germline V gene, the CDR1 and CDR2 sequences are SNHLY and FYNNEI. Taken from cysteine to phenylalanine, the CDR3 has 12 residues. The sequence is cut down to CDR3 DNA, 36 bases in frame from base 1. Deletion took 2 bases off V and 12 bases off J, with a span of 13 bases between the germline ends. Library creation used 5' RACE. Sequencer: Illumina HiSeq 2000. Template switching added a universal primer binding site, and the final cDNA carried a unique molecular identifier that allowed TCR cDNA molecules to be counted accurately. First-strand cDNA for TCR alpha and beta chains was synthesized from specific primers in the conserved constant-segment region. To control for contamination, every cDNA library carried two barcodes: a SMART-Mk sample barcode plus Illumina barcodes. TruSeq adapter sequences, together with Illumina sample barcodes, were added in two successive PCR steps. The Illumina HiSeq platform was used with custom primers to sequence TCR alpha and beta cDNA libraries. Under the source paper's analysis protocol: Raw reads were processed with MiGEC to extract unique molecular identifiers, and MiXCR was used to determine CDR3 positions. For each individual, recombination models were inferred using an EM algorithm with the repgenHMM and IGoR tools. The tcR package in R was used for shared clonotype analysis, with sharing normalized by the product of cloneset sizes. To study raw recombination free of thymic and clonal selection effects, out-of-frame nonproductive sequences were analyzed. TCRdb reprocessing: public reads trimmed at Q25 with fastp, clones called with MiXCR, in-frame beta chains kept. For every CDR3 protein sequence, its rows merge into one entry that carries the most common genes and DNA. The V and J calls shown here were made by TCRdb, not taken from the authors' results. Present in this sample are around 1.7 million distinct CDR3 sequences, 25% to 35% of which were seen just once. The ten largest clonotypes hold over 0.25% of the sample.

This specimen belongs to a study of identical twins (dated by TCRdb to about 2016). For the study in its entirety: TCR alpha and beta repertoires from monozygotic twins, unrelated adults of various ages and cord blood were deep-sequenced to test whether fetal clonotypes persist. Replicate twin experiments were performed at different times using different library preparation protocols to rule out contamination. The study at large found these results: Recombination models systematically underestimated out-of-frame TCR alpha sharing in monozygotic twins but agreed with sharing between unrelated individuals. The excess sharing between twins in beta out-of-frame sequences was weaker because fewer shared sequences reduced the signal-to-noise ratio. Because the same donors could not be followed over many years, the conclusions depended on cross-sectional statistical analysis. Compared with coincidental sharing between unrelated individuals, an excess of low generation-probability sequences was observed among out-of-frame TCR alpha sequences shared between twins. Zero-insertion analyses could be partly confounded by invariant T cells such as MAIT and iNKT, although diverse VJ usage argued against such confounding for most clonotypes. Abundant cord blood beta clonotypes had fewer insertions, young adult naive repertoires showed a similar but weaker trend, and memory repertoires showed no such trend.

All donors were healthy Caucasians. Recombination connected TRBV2 to TRBJ2-5, with the D gene too uncertain to name. The sequenced sample was cord blood. The clonotype was recovered from a newborn girl in good health. The CDR3 protein is CASSERRRGEYF. The sequenced DNA: TGTGCCAGCAGTGAAAGGAGACGTGGGGAGTACTTC. The entire variable domain, with the stretches around the CDR3 drawn from the reference TRBV2 and TRBJ2-5 proteins, is EPEVTQTPSHQVTQMGQEVILRCVPISNHLYFYWYRQILGQKVEFLVSFYNNEISEKSEIFDDQFSVERPDGSNFTLKIRSTKLEDSAMYFCASSERRRGEYFGPGTRLLVL.